This note documents a single T cell receptor (beta chain) sequence. These data originate in a study of technical replicates of blood from several donors. Germline lookup yields CDR1 SGHNT and CDR2 YYREEE (reference sequence). Trimming removed 4 bases from V and 3 bases from J; junction bases left unmatched: 5. The CDR3 extends over 14 amino acids. Produced via immunoSEQ multiplex PCR; TCRdb's table is partial and in-frame only. The top ten clones hold about 0.19% of a sample with 100,000 or so clones, 95% of them seen once. Source material: T cells isolated from PBMCs. The origin of this receptor is a human donor in good health. The gene calls are TRBV5-4 and TRBJ2-3, with 7 nucleotides matching TRBD1. The chain's CDR3 is CASSRDSGTDTQYF. CDR3 bases: TGTGCCAGCAGCCGGGACAGTGGAACAGATACGCAGTATTTT.